Reported below is one TCR beta chain. What it binds is not known. This specimen comes from a study of T cells in women clearing cervical HPV infection. Study-wide results and caveats: Cases and controls were distinguished at AUC over 0.75 by richness and V genes.

Cervical HPV DNA detected by MY09/MY11 PCR, typed by dot-blot. Repertoires were generated with immunoSEQ multiplex PCR, while TCRdb's copy carries only in-frame clones and drops some. Seen in this sample are 35,000 to 45,000 clones; the ten most common clones hold 6.8%. This TCR was recovered from a woman between 18 and 70 years old with a cervical HPV16 infection that either progressed to CIN3+ or cleared (not recorded which). Sequencing used blood buffy coat.

The part of the CDR3 DNA that was read is TGTGCCAGCAGTGACGGAGGGGGTCAGCCC. This gives the protein CASSDGGGQP. The entire CDR3 protein is CASSDGGGQPQHF. The chain combines TRBV6-1 with TRBJ1-5; D may be TRBD1 (6 bases). With the read ending 3 residues before the CDR3 end, the germline J gene is used to fill in that end. CDR1 is MNHNS, CDR2 SASEGT, per germline. V was clipped by 3 bases and J by 6 bases, with 9 bases between them. The CDR3 sequence is 13 residues long.